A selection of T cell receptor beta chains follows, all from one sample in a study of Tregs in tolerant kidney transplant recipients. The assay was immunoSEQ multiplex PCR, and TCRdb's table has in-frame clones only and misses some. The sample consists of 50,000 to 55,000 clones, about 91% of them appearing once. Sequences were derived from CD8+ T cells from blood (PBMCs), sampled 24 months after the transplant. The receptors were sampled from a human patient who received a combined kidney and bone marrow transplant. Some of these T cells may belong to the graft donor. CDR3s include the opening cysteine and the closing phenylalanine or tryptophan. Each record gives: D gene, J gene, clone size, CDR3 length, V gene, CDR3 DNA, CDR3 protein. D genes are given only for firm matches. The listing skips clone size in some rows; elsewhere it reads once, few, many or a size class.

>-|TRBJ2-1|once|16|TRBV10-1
TGCGCCAGCAGTGAGTGCGGGGTCGCCGCAGACAATGAGCAGTTCTTC
CASSECGVAADNEQFF
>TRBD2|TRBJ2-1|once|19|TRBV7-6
TGTGCCAGCAGCCAACTAGCGGGGGGCGGAGATTATGGGTACAATGAGCAGTTCTTC
CASSQLAGGGDYGYNEQFF
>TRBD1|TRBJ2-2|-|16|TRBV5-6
TGTGCCAGCAGCTTAGATAACAGGGGGAACACCGGGGAGCTGTCTTTT
CASSLDNRGNTGELSF
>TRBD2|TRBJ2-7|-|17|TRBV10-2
TGCGCCAGCAGTGAGTCCGGGGGGTTCCCATTCTCCTACGAGCAGTACTTC
CASSESGGFPFSYEQYF
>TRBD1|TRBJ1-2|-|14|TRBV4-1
TGCGCCAGCAGTCCCGGACAGGGGGGCTATGGCTACACCTTC
CASSPGQGGYGYTF
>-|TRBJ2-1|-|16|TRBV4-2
TGTGCCAGCAGCCCCAGGAGCGGATTTTCCTACAATGAGCAGTTCTTC
CASSPRSGFSYNEQFF
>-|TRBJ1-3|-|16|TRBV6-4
TGTGCCAGCAGTCAAGGACAGCTACCATCTGGAAACACCATATATTTT
CASSQGQLPSGNTIYF
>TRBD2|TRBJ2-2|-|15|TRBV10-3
TGTGCCATCAGTGGAGCGGGGGGGGACACCGGGGAGCTGTTTTTT
CAISGAGGDTGELFF
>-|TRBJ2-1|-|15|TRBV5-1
TGCGCCAGCAGCCCGCCGTGGGGCGGGGCTTATGAGCAGTTCTTC
CASSPPWGGAYEQFF
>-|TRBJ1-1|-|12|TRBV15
TGTGCCACCAGCGACAGGTCTATTGAAGCTTTCTTT
CATSDRSIEAFF
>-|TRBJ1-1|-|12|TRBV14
TGTGCCAGCAGCCAAAGGGGGACTGAAGCTTTCTTT
CASSQRGTEAFF
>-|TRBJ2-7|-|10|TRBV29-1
TGCAGCGTTAATTATGGGAGACGGTACTTC
CSVNYGRRYF
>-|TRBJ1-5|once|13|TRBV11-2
TGTGCCAGCAGCTTAGAATACAATCAGCCCCAGCATTTT
CASSLEYNQPQHF
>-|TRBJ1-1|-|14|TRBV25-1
TGTGCCAGCAGTGAATACGGCGGGAACACTGAAGCTTTCTTT
CASSEYGGNTEAFF
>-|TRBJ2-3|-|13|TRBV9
TGTGCCAGCAGCTCCCAGGTGGTTGATACGCAGTATTTT
CASSSQVVDTQYF
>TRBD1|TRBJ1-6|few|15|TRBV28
TGTGCCACCGATATGATTAGGACAGGTCATTCACCCCTCCACTTT
CATDMIRTGHSPLHF
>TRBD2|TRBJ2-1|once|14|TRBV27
TGTGCCAGCAGCCCGGGACTAGCGTTTCAGGAGCAGTTCTTC
CASSPGLAFQEQFF
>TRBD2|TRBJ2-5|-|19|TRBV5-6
TGTGCCAGCAGCTTGGTGAGTGGGCTAGCGGTCATAAACCAAGAGACCCAGTACTTC
CASSLVSGLAVINQETQYF
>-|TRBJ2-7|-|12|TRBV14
TGTGCCAGCAGCCAAGTAGTCCACGAGCAGTACTTC
CASSQVVHEQYF